This entry describes one T cell receptor (beta chain). Germline trimming cut 7 bases from V and 2 bases from J; bases unmatched to any gene: 5. The CDR3 sequence is 15 residues long. CDR1 is SNHLY and CDR2 is FYNNEI in the germline V gene. This sample stems from a study of blood T cell repertoires in COVID-19. Profiling relied on immunoSEQ multiplex PCR, and the TCRdb table lists in-frame clones only, not all of them. The table lists about 200,000 clones, 86% of them singletons. Residents of around 24 US areas, aged roughly 18 to 89 years, made up the participants. This TCR came from a man between 40 and 49 years old with acute COVID-19. The chain combines TRBV2 with TRBJ2-2; 9 bases agree with TRBD2. The specimen sequenced was PBMCs or T cells enriched from blood (not recorded which). As DNA, the CDR3 is TGTGCCAGCACCCCCCTAGCGGGAAACACCGGGGAGCTGTTTTTT. The encoded protein is CASTPLAGNTGELFF. The variable domain in full, completed from reference TRBV2 and TRBJ2-2, reads EPEVTQTPSHQVTQMGQEVILRCVPISNHLYFYWYRQILGQKVEFLVSFYNNEISEKSEIFDDQFSVERPDGSNFTLKIRSTKLEDSAMYFCASTPLAGNTGELFFGEGSRLTVL.